One and the same sample provided the 2 T cell receptor beta chains below, sequenced in a study of spatial heterogeneity in lung cancer. No antigen has been identified for these receptors. TCRdb passed the 5' RACE reads through MiXCR, listing each CDR3 protein once. The sample includes 20,000 to 30,000 distinct CDR3 sequences, approximately 9.5% seen only once; the top ten take 7.7%. Study-level points and caveats: Higher tumor mutation counts went along with higher counts of expanded intratumoral alpha and beta TCRs.

The sample's time point: sample taken at primary tumor resection. This specimen was lung tumor tissue, taken at surgery. Receptor source: a male donor with early-stage non-small cell lung cancer.

This clonotype was counted ten times or more. This chain uses TRBV5-1 with TRBJ2-1; 9 bases map to TRBD1. The CDR3 is made up of 13 amino acids. The V gene's germline CDR1 is SGHRS and CDR2 YFSETQ. The trim removed 5 bases at V and 4 bases at J, leaving 1 base unmatched. CDR3 sequence (DNA): TGCGCCAGCAGGGGACAGGGTTACAATGAGCAGTTCTTC. Protein sequence: CASRGQGYNEQFF.

The V call is TRBV7-9, the J call TRBJ1-6, with D uncertain. The CDR3 consists of 12 residues. V gave up 5 bases and J gave up 4 bases, with 3 bases separating them. The germline V gene has CDR1 SEHNR and CDR2 FQNEAQ (reference sequence). This chain's CDR3 is CASSQYNSPLHF. DNA for the CDR3: TGTGCCAGCAGCCAGTATAATTCACCCCTCCACTTT.